Listed below are T cell receptor beta chains from one sample, sequenced in a study of T cell changes during pregnancy in multiple sclerosis. Profiled with immunoSEQ multiplex PCR; TCRdb holds only in-frame clones, not every one. The sample holds fewer than 140,000 clones; less than 95% are singletons and the top ten take less than 2%. The sample in question was peripheral blood, obtained before pregnancy. The receptor set was obtained from a female donor with multiple sclerosis, enrolled in a pregnancy study. CDR3s include the opening cysteine and the closing phenylalanine or tryptophan. The D gene is left open where the match is weak. Clone size is stated in some rows and not others, as once, few, many or a class when expanded.

v_call	clone_size	j_call	d_call	cdr3_aa	cdr3_nt
TRBV5-4	NA	TRBJ1-6	TRBD1	CASSWDSRNSPLHF	TGTGCCAGCAGCTGGGACAGTAGAAATTCACCCCTCCACTTT
TRBV30	NA	TRBJ1-2	NA	CAWSGAGGYTF	TGTGCCTGGAGTGGGGCGGGGGGCTACACCTTC
TRBV19	NA	TRBJ1-2	TRBD1	CASSPGTVNYGYTF	TGTGCCAGTAGTCCCGGGACAGTGAACTATGGCTACACCTTC
TRBV19	NA	TRBJ2-2	NA	CASSDSGQNTGELFF	TGTGCCAGTAGTGACTCGGGACAAAACACCGGGGAGCTGTTTTTT
TRBV7-9	few	TRBJ1-1	TRBD1	CASSLGGQQNTEAFF	TGTGCCAGCAGCTTAGGGGGACAGCAGAACACTGAAGCTTTCTTT
TRBV9	NA	TRBJ1-5	NA	CASSVGENSNQPQHF	TGTGCCAGCAGCGTAGGAGAAAATAGCAATCAGCCCCAGCATTTT
TRBV2	NA	TRBJ2-3	TRBD2	CASSEGLAVDFDTQYF	TGTGCCAGCAGTGAGGGACTAGCGGTAGATTTTGATACGCAGTATTTT
TRBV6-6	NA	TRBJ2-5	TRBD2	CASSYPVAGIQETQYF	TGTGCCAGCAGTTACCCCGTAGCGGGGATCCAAGAGACCCAGTACTTC
TRBV11-3	NA	TRBJ2-1	TRBD1	CASSLGEQGARNEQFF	TGTGCCAGCAGCTTAGGGGAACAGGGGGCGCGCAATGAGCAGTTCTTC
TRBV2	NA	TRBJ2-7	TRBD1	CASSEVAGGHYEQYF	TGTGCCAGCAGTGAAGTTGCAGGGGGCCACTACGAGCAGTACTTC
TRBV10-3	NA	TRBJ2-1	TRBD1	CAISESTGGNDEQFF	TGTGCCATCAGTGAGTCTACAGGGGGCAATGATGAGCAGTTCTTC
TRBV10-3	few	TRBJ1-4	TRBD1	CAIRQTGTGRLVNEKLFF	TGTGCCATCAGGCAAACCGGGACAGGGAGGTTAGTAAATGAAAAACTGTTTTTT
TRBV7-3	NA	TRBJ2-1	TRBD2	CASSLKRGGRNEQFF	TGTGCCAGCAGCCTGAAGCGGGGGGGCAGGAATGAGCAGTTCTTC
TRBV5-4	NA	TRBJ2-2	NA	CASSFGSTGELFF	TGTGCCAGCAGCTTTGGGAGCACCGGGGAGCTGTTTTTT
TRBV19	NA	TRBJ2-7	TRBD2	CASSIQSGGGYEQYF	TGTGCCAGTAGTATACAAAGCGGGGGGGGTTACGAGCAGTACTTC
TRBV6-5	NA	TRBJ1-2	NA	CASSYDGNNYGYTF	TGTGCCAGCAGTTACGACGGGAATAACTATGGCTACACCTTC
TRBV2	NA	TRBJ2-7	TRBD1	CASLRDSSYEQYF	TGTGCCAGCCTGAGGGACAGTTCCTACGAGCAGTACTTC
TRBV9	NA	TRBJ1-1	TRBD1	CASSAGTGFTEAFF	TGTGCCAGCAGCGCAGGGACAGGGTTCACTGAAGCTTTCTTT
TRBV7-8	NA	TRBJ2-7	TRBD2	CASSLKREVFHEQYF	TGTGCCAGCAGCCTCAAGCGGGAGGTCTTCCACGAGCAGTACTTC
TRBV19	NA	TRBJ2-2	NA	CASSIRRGNTGELFF	TGTGCCAGTAGTATAAGGAGGGGAAACACCGGGGAGCTGTTTTTT
TRBV14	NA	TRBJ2-3	NA	CASSLRTGPSTDTQYF	TGTGCCAGCAGTCTCCGGACTGGGCCTAGCACAGATACGCAGTATTTT
TRBV27	NA	TRBJ1-1	TRBD1	CASREQGWTEAFF	TGTGCCAGCAGAGAACAGGGGTGGACTGAAGCTTTCTTT
TRBV6-5	NA	TRBJ2-3	TRBD2	CASSEAGGTDTQYF	TGTGCCAGCAGTGAGGCGGGGGGCACAGATACGCAGTATTTT
TRBV19	NA	TRBJ1-3	TRBD1	CASSPTGAGNTIYF	TGTGCCAGTAGCCCGACAGGGGCTGGAAACACCATATATTTT
TRBV2	few	TRBJ2-5	NA	CASEFGQRQYF	TGTGCCAGCGAATTCGGTCAACGACAGTACTTC
TRBV19	NA	TRBJ1-6	NA	CASSQGNYNSPLHF	TGTGCCAGTAGTCAGGGAAACTATAATTCACCCCTCCACTTT
TRBV28	few	TRBJ2-1	TRBD1	CASSSGQGDNEQFF	TGTGCCAGTTCCTCTGGGCAGGGGGACAATGAGCAGTTCTTC
TRBV5-1	once	TRBJ2-1	TRBD2	CASSPGLAGGEQFF	TGCGCCAGCAGCCCGGGACTAGCGGGAGGGGAGCAGTTCTTC
TRBV7-3	NA	TRBJ2-5	TRBD2	CASSLGRVASGLGQETQYF	TGTGCCAGCAGCTTAGGGCGTGTGGCTAGCGGGTTGGGCCAAGAGACCCAGTACTTC
TRBV2	NA	TRBJ2-1	NA	CASRPGSSNEQFF	TGTGCCAGCCGTCCCGGGTCCTCCAATGAGCAGTTCTTC
TRBV4-3	once	TRBJ1-2	NA	CASSQEGGDGYTF	TGCGCCAGCAGCCAAGAAGGAGGGGATGGCTACACCTTC
TRBV7-6	NA	TRBJ2-1	NA	CASSPKPGDEQFF	TGTGCCAGCAGCCCTAAGCCGGGGGATGAGCAGTTCTTC
TRBV7-9	NA	TRBJ2-1	NA	CASTPRGYNEQFF	TGTGCCAGCACCCCCCGGGGGTACAATGAGCAGTTCTTC
TRBV5-8	NA	TRBJ1-1	NA	CASSLRANTEAFF	TGTGCCAGCAGCTTACGAGCGAACACTGAAGCTTTCTTT
TRBV11-3	few	TRBJ1-6	NA	CASRAASNSPLHF	TGTGCCAGCAGGGCGGCGAGTAATTCACCCCTCCACTTT
TRBV10-3	NA	TRBJ1-5	TRBD1	CASSEEVTGPYQPQHF	TGTGCCAGCAGTGAAGAGGTGACAGGGCCCTATCAGCCCCAGCATTTT
TRBV29-1	NA	TRBJ2-3	NA	CSVEDRLSTSTDTQYF	TGCAGCGTTGAAGACCGACTATCAACTAGCACAGATACGCAGTATTTT
TRBV6-5	once	TRBJ1-2	TRBD1	CASSFQGARGYTF	TGTGCCAGCAGTTTCCAGGGGGCGCGCGGCTACACCTTC
TRBV5-1	NA	TRBJ2-7	NA	CASSLQGIYEQYF	TGCGCCAGCAGCTTGCAGGGAATCTACGAGCAGTACTTC
TRBV4-3	once	TRBJ2-3	NA	CASSQIGGVGDTQYF	TGCGCCAGCAGCCAGATAGGGGGGGTTGGAGATACGCAGTATTTT
TRBV9	NA	TRBJ1-6	TRBD1	CASSPEASGGDSPLHF	TGTGCCAGCAGCCCCGAGGCCTCAGGGGGAGATTCACCCCTCCACTTT
TRBV5-6	NA	TRBJ2-1	NA	CASSLGVFSYNEQFF	TGTGCCAGCAGCTTAGGGGTTTTCTCTTACAATGAGCAGTTCTTC
TRBV5-4	NA	TRBJ2-7	NA	CASSSIGKGPFSYEQYF	TGTGCCAGCAGCTCGATTGGGAAGGGGCCATTTTCCTACGAGCAGTACTTC
TRBV9	NA	TRBJ2-7	TRBD1	CASSEDRDHEQYF	TGTGCCAGCAGTGAGGACAGGGATCACGAGCAGTACTTC
TRBV7-9	NA	TRBJ2-7	TRBD1	CASSLTTGSTYEQYF	TGTGCCAGCAGCTTGACGACAGGGAGCACCTACGAGCAGTACTTC
TRBV11-2	NA	TRBJ1-1	TRBD1	CASSLGSTGGTEAFF	TGTGCCAGCAGCTTGGGCTCGACAGGGGGGACTGAAGCTTTCTTT
TRBV5-5	NA	TRBJ1-4	NA	CASSSGVHGEKLFF	TGTGCCAGCAGCTCAGGGGTTCATGGTGAAAAACTGTTTTTT
TRBV27	NA	TRBJ2-2	TRBD2	CASSLGLAGLIPTGELFF	TGTGCCAGCAGTCTGGGACTAGCGGGACTTATTCCCACCGGGGAGCTGTTTTTT